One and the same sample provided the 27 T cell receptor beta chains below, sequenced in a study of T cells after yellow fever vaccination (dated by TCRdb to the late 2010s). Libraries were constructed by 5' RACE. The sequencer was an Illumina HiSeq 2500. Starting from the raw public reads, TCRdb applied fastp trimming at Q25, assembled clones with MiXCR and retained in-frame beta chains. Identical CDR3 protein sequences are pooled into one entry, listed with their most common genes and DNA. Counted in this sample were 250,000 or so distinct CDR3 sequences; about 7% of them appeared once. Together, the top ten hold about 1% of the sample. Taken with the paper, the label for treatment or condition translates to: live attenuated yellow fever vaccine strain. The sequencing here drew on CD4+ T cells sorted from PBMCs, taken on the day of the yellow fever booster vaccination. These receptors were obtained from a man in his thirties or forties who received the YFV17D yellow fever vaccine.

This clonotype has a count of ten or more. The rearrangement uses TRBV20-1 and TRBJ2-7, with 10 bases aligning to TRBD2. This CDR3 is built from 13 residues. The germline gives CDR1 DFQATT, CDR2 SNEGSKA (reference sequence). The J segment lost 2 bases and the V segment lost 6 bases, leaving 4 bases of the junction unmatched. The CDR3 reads CSASTSGPYEQYF. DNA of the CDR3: TGCAGTGCATCGACTAGCGGGCCCTACGAGCAGTACTTC.

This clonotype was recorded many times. The CDR3 is CASSPGQRNIQYF. CDR3 nucleotide sequence: TGCGCCAGCAGCCCGGGACAGCGAAACATTCAGTACTTC. The chain links TRBV5-1 to TRBJ2-4; TRBD1 aligns across 7 bases. Germline CDR1 SGHRS, CDR2 YFSETQ. The V and J ends lost 4 bases and 6 bases, in that order; junction bases with no gene match: 4. This CDR3 has 13 amino acids.

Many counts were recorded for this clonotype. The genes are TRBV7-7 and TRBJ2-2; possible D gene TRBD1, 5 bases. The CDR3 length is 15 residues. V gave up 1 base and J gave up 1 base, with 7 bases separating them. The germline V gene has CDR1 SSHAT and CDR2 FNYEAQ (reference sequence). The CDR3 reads CASSLGRENTGELFF. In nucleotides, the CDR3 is TGTGCCAGCAGCTTAGGCAGGGAGAACACCGGGGAGCTGTTTTTT.

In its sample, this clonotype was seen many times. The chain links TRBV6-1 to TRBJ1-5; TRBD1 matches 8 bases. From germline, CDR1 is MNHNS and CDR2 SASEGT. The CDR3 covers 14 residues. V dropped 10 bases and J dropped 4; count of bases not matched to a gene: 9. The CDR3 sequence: CAIHYTGGNQPQHF. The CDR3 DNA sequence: TGTGCCATCCACTATACAGGGGGTAATCAGCCCCAGCATTTT.

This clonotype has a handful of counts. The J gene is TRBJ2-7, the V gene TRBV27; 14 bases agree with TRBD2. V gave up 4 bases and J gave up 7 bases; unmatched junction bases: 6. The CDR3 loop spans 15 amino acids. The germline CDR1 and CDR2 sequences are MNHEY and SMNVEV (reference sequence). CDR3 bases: TGTGCCAGCAGTTCGGGACTAGCGGGAGTGGGGGAGCAGTACTTC. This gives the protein CASSSGLAGVGEQYF.

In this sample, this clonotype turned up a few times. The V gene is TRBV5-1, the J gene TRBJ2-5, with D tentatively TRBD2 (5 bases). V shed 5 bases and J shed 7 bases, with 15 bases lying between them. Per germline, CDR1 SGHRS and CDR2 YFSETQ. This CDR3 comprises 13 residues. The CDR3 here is CASRIGLEGTQYF. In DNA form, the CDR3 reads TGCGCCAGCAGGATCGGACTGGAAGGGACCCAGTACTTC.

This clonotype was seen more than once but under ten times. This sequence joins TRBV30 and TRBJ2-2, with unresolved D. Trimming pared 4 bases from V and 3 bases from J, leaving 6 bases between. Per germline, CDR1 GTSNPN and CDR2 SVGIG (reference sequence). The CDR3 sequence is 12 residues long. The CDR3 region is CAWTWDTGELFF. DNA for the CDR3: TGTGCCTGGACTTGGGACACCGGGGAGCTGTTTTTT.

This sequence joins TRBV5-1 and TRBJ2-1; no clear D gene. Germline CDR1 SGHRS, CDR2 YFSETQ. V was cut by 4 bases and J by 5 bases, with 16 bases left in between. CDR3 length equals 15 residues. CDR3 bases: TGCGCCAGCAGCCCCACCTCGTTCGTAAACAATGAGCAGTTCTTC. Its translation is CASSPTSFVNNEQFF.

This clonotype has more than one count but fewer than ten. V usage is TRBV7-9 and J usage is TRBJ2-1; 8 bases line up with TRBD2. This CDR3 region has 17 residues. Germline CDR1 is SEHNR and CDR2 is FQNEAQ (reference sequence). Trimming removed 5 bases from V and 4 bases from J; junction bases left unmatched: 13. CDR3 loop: CASSLPPRLAIYNEQFF. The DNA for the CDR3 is TGTGCCAGCAGCCTCCCCCCCAGACTAGCGATATACAATGAGCAGTTCTTC.

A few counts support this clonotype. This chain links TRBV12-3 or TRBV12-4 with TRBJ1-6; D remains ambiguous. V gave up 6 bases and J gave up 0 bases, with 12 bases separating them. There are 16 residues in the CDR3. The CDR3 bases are TGTGCCAGCAGGGCCAGCGTAAGCTCCTATAATTCACCCCTCCACTTT. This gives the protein CASRASVSSYNSPLHF.

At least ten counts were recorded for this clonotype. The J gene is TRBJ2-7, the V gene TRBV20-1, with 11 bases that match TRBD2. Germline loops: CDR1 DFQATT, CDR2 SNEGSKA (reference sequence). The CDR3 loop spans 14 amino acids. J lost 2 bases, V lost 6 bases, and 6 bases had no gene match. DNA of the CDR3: TGCAGTGCCCCGACTAGCGGGACCACCTACGAGCAGTACTTC. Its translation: CSAPTSGTTYEQYF.

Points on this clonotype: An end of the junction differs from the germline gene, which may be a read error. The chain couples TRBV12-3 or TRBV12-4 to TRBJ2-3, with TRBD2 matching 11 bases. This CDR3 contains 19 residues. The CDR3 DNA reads TGTGCCTGCAGTTTACTGGGGACTAGCGGTTCCTCTAGCACAGATACGCAGTATTTT. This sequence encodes CACSLLGTSGSSSTDTQYF.

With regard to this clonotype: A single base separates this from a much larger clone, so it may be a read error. As DNA, the CDR3 is TGTGCCAGCCATAGGGGGGAGACCCAGTACTTC. This codes for CASHRGETQYF. The chain uses TRBV28 and TRBJ2-5, with D possibly being TRBD1 (6 bases). The CDR3 is made up of 11 amino acids. Between the trimmed V and J ends, which lost 8 bases and 5 bases, there was a span of 9 bases. Germline CDR1 and CDR2: MDHEN and SYDVKM. The variable domain in full, completed from reference TRBV28 and TRBJ2-5, reads DVKVTQSSRYLVKRTGEKVFLECVQDMDHENMFWYRQDPGLGLRLIYFSYDVKMKEKGDIPEGYSVSREKKERFSLILESASTNQTSMYLCASHRGETQYFGPGTRLLVL.

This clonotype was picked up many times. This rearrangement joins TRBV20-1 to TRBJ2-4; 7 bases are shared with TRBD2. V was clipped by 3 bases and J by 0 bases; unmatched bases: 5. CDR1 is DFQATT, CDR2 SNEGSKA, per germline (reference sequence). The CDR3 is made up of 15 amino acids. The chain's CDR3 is CSARSSGLAKNIQYF. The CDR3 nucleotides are TGCAGTGCTAGGTCTAGCGGCCTAGCCAAAAACATTCAGTACTTC.

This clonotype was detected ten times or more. The CDR3 DNA is TGCGCCAGCAGCCCGTCGGGAGTAGGGACCGGGGAGCTGTTTTTT. It encodes CASSPSGVGTGELFF. This chain uses TRBV5-1 with TRBJ2-2, with D perhaps TRBD2 (6 bases). CDR3 length equals 15 residues. Trimming pared 4 bases from V and 5 bases from J, leaving 15 bases between. Germline loops: CDR1 SGHRS, CDR2 YFSETQ.

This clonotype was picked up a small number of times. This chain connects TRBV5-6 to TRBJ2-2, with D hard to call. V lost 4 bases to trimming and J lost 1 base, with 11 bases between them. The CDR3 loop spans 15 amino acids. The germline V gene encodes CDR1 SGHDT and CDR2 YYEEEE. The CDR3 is CASSRLVGNTGELFF. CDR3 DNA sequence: TGTGCCAGCAGCCGGCTAGTAGGGAACACCGGGGAGCTGTTTTTT.

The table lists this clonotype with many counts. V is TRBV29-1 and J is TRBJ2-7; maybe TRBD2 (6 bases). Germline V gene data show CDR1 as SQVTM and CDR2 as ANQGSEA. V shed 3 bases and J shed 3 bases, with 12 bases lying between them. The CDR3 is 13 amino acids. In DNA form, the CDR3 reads TGCAGCGTTGACGTGGGCGGGAACTACGAGCAGTACTTC. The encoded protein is CSVDVGGNYEQYF.

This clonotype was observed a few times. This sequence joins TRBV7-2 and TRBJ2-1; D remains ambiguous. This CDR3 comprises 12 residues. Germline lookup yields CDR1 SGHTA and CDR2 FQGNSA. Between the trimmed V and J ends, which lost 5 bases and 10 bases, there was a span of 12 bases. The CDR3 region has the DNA TGTGCCAGCAGCCCGCCACCCAGGGAGCAGTTCTTC. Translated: CASSPPPREQFF.

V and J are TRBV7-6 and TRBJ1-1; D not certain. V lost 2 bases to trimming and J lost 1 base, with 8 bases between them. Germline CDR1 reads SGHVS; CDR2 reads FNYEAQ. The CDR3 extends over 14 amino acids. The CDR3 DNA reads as TGTGCCAGCAGCTTAAGCCTTAGGAACACTGAAGCTTTCTTT. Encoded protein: CASSLSLRNTEAFF.

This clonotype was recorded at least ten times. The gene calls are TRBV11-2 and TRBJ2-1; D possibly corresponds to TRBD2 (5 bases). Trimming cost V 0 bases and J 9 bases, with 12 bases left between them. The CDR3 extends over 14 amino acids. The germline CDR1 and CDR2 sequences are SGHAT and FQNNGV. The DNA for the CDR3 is TGTGCCAGCAGCTTAGAGGCGGGTCTCCGTGAGCAGTTCTTC. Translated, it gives CASSLEAGLREQFF.

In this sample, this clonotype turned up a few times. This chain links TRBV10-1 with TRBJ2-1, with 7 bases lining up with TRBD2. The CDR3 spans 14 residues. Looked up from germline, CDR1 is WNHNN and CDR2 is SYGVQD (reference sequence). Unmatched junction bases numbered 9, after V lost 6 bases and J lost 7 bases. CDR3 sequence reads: CASSDGGSQNEQFF. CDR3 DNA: TGCGCCAGCAGCGACGGCGGGAGTCAAAATGAGCAGTTCTTC.

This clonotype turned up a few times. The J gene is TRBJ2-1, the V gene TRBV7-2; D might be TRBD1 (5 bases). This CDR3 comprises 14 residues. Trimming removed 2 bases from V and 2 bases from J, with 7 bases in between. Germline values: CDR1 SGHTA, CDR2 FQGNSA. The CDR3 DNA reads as TGTGCCAGCAGCTTATCACAGGCCTACAATGAGCAGTTCTTC. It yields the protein CASSLSQAYNEQFF.

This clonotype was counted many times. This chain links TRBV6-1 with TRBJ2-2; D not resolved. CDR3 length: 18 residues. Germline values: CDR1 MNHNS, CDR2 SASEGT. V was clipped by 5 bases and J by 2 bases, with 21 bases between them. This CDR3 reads CASSLSNWALSNTGELFF. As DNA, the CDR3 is TGTGCCAGCAGTCTATCAAATTGGGCATTATCCAACACCGGGGAGCTGTTTTTT.

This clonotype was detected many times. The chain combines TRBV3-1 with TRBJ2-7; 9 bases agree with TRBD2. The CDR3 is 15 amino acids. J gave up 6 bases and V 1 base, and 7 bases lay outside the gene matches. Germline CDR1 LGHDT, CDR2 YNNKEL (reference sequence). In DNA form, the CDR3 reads TGTGCCAGCAGCCAAGCCGGGACTAGCACACGCGAGCAGTACTTC. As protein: CASSQAGTSTREQYF.

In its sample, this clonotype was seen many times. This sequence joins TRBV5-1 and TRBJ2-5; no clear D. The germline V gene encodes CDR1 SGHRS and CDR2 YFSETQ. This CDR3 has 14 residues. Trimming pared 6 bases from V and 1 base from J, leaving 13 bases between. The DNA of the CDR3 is TGCGCCAGCAACGATCCGGGCGCCCAAGAGACCCAGTACTTC. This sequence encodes CASNDPGAQETQYF.

The CDR3 DNA reads as TGTGCCAGCAGTCGAGAGGGGACAGGGCTCAGGGAGCAGTACTTC. This gives the protein CASSREGTGLREQYF. This rearrangement joins TRBV6-5 to TRBJ2-7, with 9 bases identical to TRBD1. Germline V gene data show CDR1 as MNHEY and CDR2 as SVGAGI. This CDR3 is 15 amino acids long. Losses at the gene ends were 5 bases for V and 7 bases for J; bases not matched to a gene: 12.

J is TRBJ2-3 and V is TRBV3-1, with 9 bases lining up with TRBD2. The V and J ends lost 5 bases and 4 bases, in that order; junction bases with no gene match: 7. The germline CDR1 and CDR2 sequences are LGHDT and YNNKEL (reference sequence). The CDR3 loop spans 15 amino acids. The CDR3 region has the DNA TGTGCCAGCAGCGGACGACTAGCGGAACCAGATACGCAGTATTTT. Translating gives CASSGRLAEPDTQYF.